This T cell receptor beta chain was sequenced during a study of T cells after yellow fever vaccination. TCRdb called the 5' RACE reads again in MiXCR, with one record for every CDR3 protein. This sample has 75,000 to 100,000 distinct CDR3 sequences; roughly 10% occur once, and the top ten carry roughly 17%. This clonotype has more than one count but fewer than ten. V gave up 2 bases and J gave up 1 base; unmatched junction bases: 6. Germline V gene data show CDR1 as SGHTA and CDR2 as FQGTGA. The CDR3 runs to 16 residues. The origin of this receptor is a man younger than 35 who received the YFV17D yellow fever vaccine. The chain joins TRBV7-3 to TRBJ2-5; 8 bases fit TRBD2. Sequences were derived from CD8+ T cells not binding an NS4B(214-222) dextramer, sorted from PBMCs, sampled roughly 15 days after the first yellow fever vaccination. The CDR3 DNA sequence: TGTGCCAGCAGCTTAGGAACAGCGGGGGTCCAAGAGACCCAGTACTTC. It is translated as CASSLGTAGVQETQYF.